This TCR beta chain comes out of a study of technical replicates of blood from a handful of donors. The repertoire was sequenced with immunoSEQ multiplex PCR; TCRdb's copy has only in-frame clones and lacks some. This sample has over 70,000 clones, with 90% to 95% found just once. Germline assignment: CDR1 MGHRA and CDR2 YSYEKL. CDR3 length equals 16 residues. Losses at the gene ends were 4 bases for V and 3 bases for J; bases not matched to a gene: 7. The chain couples TRBV4-1 to TRBJ2-1; 9 bases match TRBD2. The receptor's source is a human donor in good health. Sequencing used T cells isolated from PBMCs. CDR3 nucleotides: TGCGCCAGCAGCCCCCAGGGACTAGCAGACTACAATGAGCAGTTCTTC. This gives the protein CASSPQGLADYNEQFF.